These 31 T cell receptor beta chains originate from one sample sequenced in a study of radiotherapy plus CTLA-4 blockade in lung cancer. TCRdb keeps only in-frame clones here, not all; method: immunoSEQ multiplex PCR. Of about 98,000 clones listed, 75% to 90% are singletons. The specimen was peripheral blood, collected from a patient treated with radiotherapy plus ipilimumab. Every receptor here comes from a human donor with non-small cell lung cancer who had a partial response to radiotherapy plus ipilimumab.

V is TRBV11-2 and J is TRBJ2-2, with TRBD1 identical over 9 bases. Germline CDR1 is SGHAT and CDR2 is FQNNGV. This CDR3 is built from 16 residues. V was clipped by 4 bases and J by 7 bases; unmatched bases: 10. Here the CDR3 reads CASSSRDRASFGELFF. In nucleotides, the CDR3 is TGTGCCAGCAGCTCCCGGGACAGGGCATCGTTCGGGGAGCTGTTTTTT.

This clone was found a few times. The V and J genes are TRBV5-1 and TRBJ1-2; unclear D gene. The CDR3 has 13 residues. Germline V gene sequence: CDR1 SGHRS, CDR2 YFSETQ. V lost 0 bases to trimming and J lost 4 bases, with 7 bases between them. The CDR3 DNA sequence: TGCGCCAGCAGCTTGGGGCCGCTCTATGGCTACACCTTC. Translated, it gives CASSLGPLYGYTF.

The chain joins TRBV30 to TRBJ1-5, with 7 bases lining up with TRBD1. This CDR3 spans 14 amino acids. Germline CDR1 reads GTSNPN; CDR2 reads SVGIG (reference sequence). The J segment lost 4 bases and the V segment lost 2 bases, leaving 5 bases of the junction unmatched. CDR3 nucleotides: TGTGCCTGGAGTCAGACAGGGACAAATCAGCCCCAGCATTTT. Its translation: CAWSQTGTNQPQHF.

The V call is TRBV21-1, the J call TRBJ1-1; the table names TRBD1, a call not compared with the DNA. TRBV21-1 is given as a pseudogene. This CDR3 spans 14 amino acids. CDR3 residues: CASSIWTGRPNTFF. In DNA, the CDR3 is TGTGCCAGCAGCATCTGGACAGGGCGCCCCAATACTTTCTTT.

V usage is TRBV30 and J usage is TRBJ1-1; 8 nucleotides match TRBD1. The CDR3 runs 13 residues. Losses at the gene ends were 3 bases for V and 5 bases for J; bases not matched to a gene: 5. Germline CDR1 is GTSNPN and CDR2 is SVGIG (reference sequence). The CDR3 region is CAWRWTGSTEAFF. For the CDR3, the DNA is TGTGCCTGGAGATGGACAGGGTCGACTGAAGCTTTCTTT.

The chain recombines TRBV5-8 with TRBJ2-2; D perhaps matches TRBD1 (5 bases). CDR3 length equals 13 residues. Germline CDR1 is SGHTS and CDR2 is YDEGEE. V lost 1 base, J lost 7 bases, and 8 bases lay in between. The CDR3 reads CASSLRDSGELFF. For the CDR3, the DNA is TGTGCCAGCAGCTTGCGAGACAGCGGGGAGCTGTTTTTT.

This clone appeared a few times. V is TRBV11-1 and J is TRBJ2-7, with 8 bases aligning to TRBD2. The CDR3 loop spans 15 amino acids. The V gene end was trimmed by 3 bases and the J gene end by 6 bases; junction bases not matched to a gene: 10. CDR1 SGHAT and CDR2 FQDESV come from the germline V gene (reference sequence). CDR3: CASSLVSGGPREQYF. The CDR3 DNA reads TGTGCCAGCAGCTTGGTATCGGGAGGGCCGCGCGAGCAGTACTTC.

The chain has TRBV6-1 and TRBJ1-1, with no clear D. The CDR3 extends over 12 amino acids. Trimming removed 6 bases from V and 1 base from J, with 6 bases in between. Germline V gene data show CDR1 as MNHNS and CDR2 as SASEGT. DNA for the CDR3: TGTGCCAGCAGGACTCAGAACACTGAAGCTTTCTTT. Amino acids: CASRTQNTEAFF.

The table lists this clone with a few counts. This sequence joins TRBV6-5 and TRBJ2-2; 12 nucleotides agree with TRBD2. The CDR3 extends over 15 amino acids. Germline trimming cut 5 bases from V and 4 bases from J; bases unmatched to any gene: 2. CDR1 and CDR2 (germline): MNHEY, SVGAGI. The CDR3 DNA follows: TGTGCCAGCAGTCCTAGCGGGAGGGCCACCGGGGAGCTGTTTTTT. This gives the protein CASSPSGRATGELFF.

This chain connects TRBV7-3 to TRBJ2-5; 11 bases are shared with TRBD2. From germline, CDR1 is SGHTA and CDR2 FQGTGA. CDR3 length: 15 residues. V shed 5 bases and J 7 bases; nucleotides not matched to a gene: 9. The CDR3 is CASSRLAGRWATQYF. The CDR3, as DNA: TGTGCCAGCAGCCGACTAGCGGGGAGGTGGGCGACCCAGTACTTC. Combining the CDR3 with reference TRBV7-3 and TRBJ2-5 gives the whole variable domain GAGVSQTPSNKVTEKGKYVELRCDPISGHTALYWYRQSLGQGPEFLIYFQGTGAADDSGLPNDRFFAVRPEGSVSTLKIQRTERGDSAVYLCASSRLAGRWATQYFGPGTRLLVL.

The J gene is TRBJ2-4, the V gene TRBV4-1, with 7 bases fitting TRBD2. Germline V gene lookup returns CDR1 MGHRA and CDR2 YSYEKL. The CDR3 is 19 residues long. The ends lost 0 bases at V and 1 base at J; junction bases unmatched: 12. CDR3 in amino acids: CASSQEGVVGGLAKNIQYF. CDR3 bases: TGCGCCAGCAGCCAAGAAGGCGTCGTGGGAGGGCTGGCCAAAAACATTCAGTACTTC.

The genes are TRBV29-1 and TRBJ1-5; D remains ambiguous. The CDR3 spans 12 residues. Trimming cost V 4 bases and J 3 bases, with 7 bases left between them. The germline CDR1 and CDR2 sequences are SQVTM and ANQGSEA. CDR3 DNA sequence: TGCAGCGTTGGTAGCCTCAATCAGCCCCAGCATTTT. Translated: CSVGSLNQPQHF.

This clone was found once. The CDR3 DNA sequence: TGTGCCAGCAGTGCGCAGGGGACACAAGGCCAGCCCCAGCATTTT. This translates into CASSAQGTQGQPQHF. This chain links TRBV2 with TRBJ1-5; tentatively, D is TRBD1 (6 bases). V lost 4 bases and J lost 7, with 17 bases in between. This CDR3 is built from 15 residues. The germline CDR1 and CDR2 sequences are SNHLY and FYNNEI.

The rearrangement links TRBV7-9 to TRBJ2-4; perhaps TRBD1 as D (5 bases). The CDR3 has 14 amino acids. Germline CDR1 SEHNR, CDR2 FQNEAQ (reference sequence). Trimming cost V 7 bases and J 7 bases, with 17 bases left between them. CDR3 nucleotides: TGTGCCAGCAACGGGCAGGGTGAAGTGAACATTCAGTACTTC. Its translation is CASNGQGEVNIQYF.

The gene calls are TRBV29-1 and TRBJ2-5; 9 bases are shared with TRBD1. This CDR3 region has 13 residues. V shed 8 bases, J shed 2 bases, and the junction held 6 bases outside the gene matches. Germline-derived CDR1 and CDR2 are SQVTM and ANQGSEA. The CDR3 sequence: CSTSGQGQETQYF. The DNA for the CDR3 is TGCAGCACCTCGGGACAGGGTCAAGAGACCCAGTACTTC.

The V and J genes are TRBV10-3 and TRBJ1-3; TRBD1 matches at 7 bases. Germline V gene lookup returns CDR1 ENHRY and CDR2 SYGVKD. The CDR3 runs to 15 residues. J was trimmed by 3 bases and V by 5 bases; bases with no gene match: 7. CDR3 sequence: CAISPQGVRGNTIYF. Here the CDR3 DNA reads TGTGCCATCAGTCCGCAGGGGGTTCGTGGAAACACCATATATTTT.

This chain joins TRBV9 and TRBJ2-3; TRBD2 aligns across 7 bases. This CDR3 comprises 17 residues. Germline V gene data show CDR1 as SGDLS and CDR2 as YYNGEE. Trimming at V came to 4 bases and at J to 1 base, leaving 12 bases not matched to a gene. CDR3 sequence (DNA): TGTGCCAGCAGCTACCTCTCGTCCAGCGGGGGCACAGATACGCAGTATTTT. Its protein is CASSYLSSSGGTDTQYF.

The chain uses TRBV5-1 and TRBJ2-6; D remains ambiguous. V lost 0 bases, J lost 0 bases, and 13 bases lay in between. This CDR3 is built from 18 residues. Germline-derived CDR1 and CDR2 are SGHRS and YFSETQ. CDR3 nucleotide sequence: TGCGCCAGCAGCTTGGCCTTCCAGGCTATCTCTGGGGCCAACGTCCTGACTTTC. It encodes CASSLAFQAISGANVLTF.

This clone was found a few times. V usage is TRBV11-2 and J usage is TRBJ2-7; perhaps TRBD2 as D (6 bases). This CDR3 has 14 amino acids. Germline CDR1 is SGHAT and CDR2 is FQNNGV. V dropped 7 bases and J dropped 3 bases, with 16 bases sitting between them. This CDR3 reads CASTILASDYEQYF. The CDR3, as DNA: TGTGCCAGCACCATTTTGGCTAGCGACTACGAGCAGTACTTC.

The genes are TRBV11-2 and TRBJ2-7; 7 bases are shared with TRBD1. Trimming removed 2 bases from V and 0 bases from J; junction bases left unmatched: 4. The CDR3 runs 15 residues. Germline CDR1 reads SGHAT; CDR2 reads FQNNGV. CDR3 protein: CASSLLTGSSYEQYF. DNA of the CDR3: TGTGCCAGCAGCTTACTGACAGGGAGCTCCTACGAGCAGTACTTC.

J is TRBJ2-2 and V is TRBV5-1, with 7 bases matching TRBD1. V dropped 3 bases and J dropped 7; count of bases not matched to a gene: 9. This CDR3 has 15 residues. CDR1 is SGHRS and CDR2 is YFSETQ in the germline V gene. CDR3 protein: CASSYSGTDVGELFF. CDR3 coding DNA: TGCGCCAGCAGCTACTCCGGGACAGATGTCGGGGAGCTGTTTTTT. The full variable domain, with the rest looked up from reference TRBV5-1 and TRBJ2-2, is KAGVTQTPRYLIKTRGQQVTLSCSPISGHRSVSWYQQTPGQGLQFLFEYFSETQRNKGNFPGRFSGRQFSNSRSEMNVSTLELGDSALYLCASSYSGTDVGELFFGEGSRLTVL.

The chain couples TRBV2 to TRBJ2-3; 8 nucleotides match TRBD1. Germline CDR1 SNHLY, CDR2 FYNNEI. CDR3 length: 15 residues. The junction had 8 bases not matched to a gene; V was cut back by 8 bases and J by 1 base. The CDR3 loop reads CASRTTGQGTDTQYF. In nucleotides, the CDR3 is TGTGCCAGCCGCACGACGGGACAGGGCACAGATACGCAGTATTTT.

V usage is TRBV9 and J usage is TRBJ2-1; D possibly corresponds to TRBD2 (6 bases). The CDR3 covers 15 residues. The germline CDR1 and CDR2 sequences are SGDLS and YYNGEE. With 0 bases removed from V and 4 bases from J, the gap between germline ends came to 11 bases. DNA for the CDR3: TGTGCCAGCAGCGTAGCTTGGGGAGGTTACAATGAGCAGTTCTTC. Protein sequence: CASSVAWGGYNEQFF.

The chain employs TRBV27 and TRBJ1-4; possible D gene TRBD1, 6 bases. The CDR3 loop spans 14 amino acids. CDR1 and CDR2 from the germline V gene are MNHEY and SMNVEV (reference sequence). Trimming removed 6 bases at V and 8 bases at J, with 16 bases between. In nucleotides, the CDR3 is TGTGCCAGCAGGCTAACAGGGAGTGGAGAAAAACTGTTTTTT. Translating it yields CASRLTGSGEKLFF.

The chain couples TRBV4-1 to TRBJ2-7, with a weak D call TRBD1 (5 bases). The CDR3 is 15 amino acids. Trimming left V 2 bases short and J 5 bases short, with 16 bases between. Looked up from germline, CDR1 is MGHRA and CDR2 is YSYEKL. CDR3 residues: CASSQNTGFGHEQYF. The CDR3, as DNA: TGCGCCAGCAGCCAAAACACAGGTTTTGGCCACGAGCAGTACTTC.

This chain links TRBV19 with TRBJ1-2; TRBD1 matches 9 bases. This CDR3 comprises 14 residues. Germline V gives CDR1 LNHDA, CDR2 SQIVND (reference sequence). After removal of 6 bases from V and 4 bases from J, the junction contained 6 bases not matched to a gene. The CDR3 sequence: CASRGDRAFYGYTF. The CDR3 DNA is TGTGCCAGTAGAGGGGACAGGGCGTTCTATGGCTACACCTTC.

Here the CDR3 reads CASSLAGGGADLNTGELFF. For the CDR3, the DNA is TGTGCCAGCAGTTTAGCCGGCGGCGGGGCCGATTTAAACACCGGGGAGCTGTTTTTT. This chain connects TRBV28 to TRBJ2-2; D perhaps matches TRBD2 (6 bases). The CDR3 runs 19 residues. The V gene lost 2 bases and the J gene lost 2 bases, with 21 bases spanning the gap. Germline V gene data show CDR1 as MDHEN and CDR2 as SYDVKM.

The CDR3 here is CASQTSGTSYEQYF. CDR3 DNA: TGCGCCAGCCAGACTAGCGGAACTTCCTACGAGCAGTACTTC. This chain links TRBV5-1 with TRBJ2-7, with 9 bases lining up with TRBD2. The CDR3 length is 14 residues. Germline assignment: CDR1 SGHRS and CDR2 YFSETQ. J gave up 1 base and V 7 bases, and 6 bases lay outside the gene matches.

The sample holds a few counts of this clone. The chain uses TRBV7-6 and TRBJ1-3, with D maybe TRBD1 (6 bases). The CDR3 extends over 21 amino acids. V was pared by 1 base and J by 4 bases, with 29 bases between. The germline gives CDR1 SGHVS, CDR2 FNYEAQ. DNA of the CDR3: TGTGCCAGCAGCTTAGAGGGCCGTGGGGGCTCAAGCCGTCTAAGGGGAAACACCATATATTTT. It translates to CASSLEGRGGSSRLRGNTIYF.

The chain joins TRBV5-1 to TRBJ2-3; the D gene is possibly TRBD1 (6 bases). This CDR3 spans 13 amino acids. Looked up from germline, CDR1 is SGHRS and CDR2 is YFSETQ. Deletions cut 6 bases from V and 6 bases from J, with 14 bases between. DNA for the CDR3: TGCGCCAGCACCTCAGGGGATTCCGATACGCAGTATTTT. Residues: CASTSGDSDTQYF.

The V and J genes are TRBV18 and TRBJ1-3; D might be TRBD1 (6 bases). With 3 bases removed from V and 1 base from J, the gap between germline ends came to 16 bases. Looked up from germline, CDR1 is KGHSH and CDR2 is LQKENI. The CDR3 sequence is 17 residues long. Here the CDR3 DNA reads TGTGCCAGCTCACCGACACGGGGGGCTACTTCTGGAAACACCATATATTTT. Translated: CASSPTRGATSGNTIYF.